These 13 T cell receptor beta chains were all obtained from the same sample, sequenced in a study of T cells in Graves' hyperthyroidism and ophthalmopathy. Researchers took RNA transcripts and amplified the TCR beta CDR3 regions from them. Primed by the HTBI set, a first-round RT-PCR was run on the TCR CDR3. TCRdb reanalysed the multiplex PCR reads using MiXCR and keeps one entry per CDR3 protein. The repertoire includes over 500,000 distinct CDR3 sequences, approximately 17% of them detected once, and approximately 15% sits in the top ten. The sample taken for sequencing was blood. Receptors originate from a young woman with Graves' ophthalmopathy.

J is TRBJ1-6 and V is TRBV27; TRBD1 aligns across 7 bases. The CDR3 contains 15 residues. V was pared by 2 bases and J by 8 bases, with 6 bases of the junction left unmatched. The germline V gene encodes CDR1 MNHEY and CDR2 SMNVEV (reference sequence). The CDR3 region has the DNA TGTGCCAGCAGTTTAGAGGGGGCAAAAGATTCACCCCTCCACTTT. The encoded protein is CASSLEGAKDSPLHF.

This clonotype showed up many times. V is TRBV20-1 and J is TRBJ1-1; 10 nucleotides line up with TRBD1. Looked up from germline, CDR1 is DFQATT and CDR2 is SNEGSKA (reference sequence). The CDR3 loop spans 13 amino acids. Trimming removed 6 bases from V and 10 bases from J; junction bases left unmatched: 11. The CDR3 coding sequence is TGCAGTGCCCCGGAGACAGGGGGCTTTACAGCTTTCTTT. Encoded protein: CSAPETGGFTAFF.

This clonotype was seen repeatedly, ten times or more. At one end the junction does not follow the germline gene, possibly because of a read error. V gene TRBV6-1 combines with J gene TRBJ2-1; D gene uncertain. The CDR3 consists of 17 residues. Germline V gene data show CDR1 as MNHNS and CDR2 as SASEGT. CDR3 DNA sequence: TGTGCCAGCAGTGAATTCACGATGACGGGCTCCTATAATGAGCAGTTCTTC. Translating gives CASSEFTMTGSYNEQFF.

Only a few counts were recorded for this clonotype. The genes are TRBV18 and TRBJ1-6, with D unclear. This CDR3 has 15 amino acids. Trimming shortened V by 0 bases and J by 7 bases, and 10 bases separated the two germline ends. The germline V gene has CDR1 KGHSH and CDR2 LQKENI. The DNA for the CDR3 is TGTGCCAGCTCACCACCATCCAGAGCAAATTCACCCCTCCACTTT. It is translated as CASSPPSRANSPLHF.

The chain carries TRBV19 and TRBJ1-5; D uncertain. CDR1 and CDR2 (germline): LNHDA, SQIVND (reference sequence). V dropped 3 bases and J dropped 0 bases, with 9 bases sitting between them. The CDR3 is 15 amino acids. The CDR3 is CASSIIGLSNQPQHF. DNA for the CDR3: TGTGCCAGTAGTATTATCGGACTTAGCAATCAGCCCCAGCATTTT.

The gene calls are TRBV12-3 or TRBV12-4 and TRBJ1-1; no reliable D call. Trimming removed 7 bases from V and 6 bases from J, with 18 bases in between. The CDR3 spans 14 residues. CDR3 protein: CASTIRWILPEAFF. Here the CDR3 DNA reads TGTGCCAGCACCATCCGTTGGATCCTCCCTGAAGCTTTCTTT.

This clonotype was counted a few times. V is TRBV29-1 and J is TRBJ1-3; 7 nucleotides line up with TRBD1. The CDR3 consists of 16 residues. The V and J ends lost 0 bases and 3 bases, in that order; junction bases with no gene match: 8. CDR1 is SQVTM and CDR2 is ANQGSEA in the germline V gene. This CDR3 reads CSVEEGPGGLGNTIYF. CDR3 DNA: TGCAGCGTTGAAGAGGGTCCAGGGGGTCTTGGAAACACCATATATTTT.

This clonotype was picked up one time. Just one base apart from a much larger clone, this may be a read error. The V call is TRBV6-1, the J call TRBJ2-3; D is unclear. Per germline, CDR1 MNHNS and CDR2 SASEGT. CDR3 size: 16 residues. V shed 7 bases and J shed 0 bases, with 17 bases lying between them. CDR3 DNA sequence: TGTGCCAGCACCACCATCCGTGAACCTAGCACAGATACGCAGTATTTT. Translated: CASTTIREPSTDTQYF.

There are a few counts of this clonotype. The genes are TRBV5-5 and TRBJ1-5; no definite D call. The V end lost 7 bases, the J end lost 2 bases, and 10 bases lay between the germline ends. This CDR3 spans 13 amino acids. Germline V gene lookup returns CDR1 SGHKS and CDR2 YYEKEE (reference sequence). The CDR3 DNA sequence: TGTGCCAGCGGCCCCGCGGGCAATCAGCCCCAGCATTTT. Protein product: CASGPAGNQPQHF.

The chain recombines TRBV20-1 with TRBJ2-3; perhaps D is TRBD1 or TRBD2 (5 bases each). Germline V gene lookup returns CDR1 DFQATT and CDR2 SNEGSKA (reference sequence). The V gene lost 4 bases and the J gene lost 8 bases, with 19 bases spanning the gap. This CDR3 has 14 amino acids. The chain's CDR3 is CSAMRGAKVGTQYF. The CDR3 DNA is TGCAGTGCTATGAGAGGGGCGAAAGTAGGTACGCAGTATTTT.

V usage is TRBV9 and J usage is TRBJ2-7; D unresolved. The CDR3 totals 14 residues. Germline V gene sequence: CDR1 SGDLS, CDR2 YYNGEE. V lost 0 bases and J lost 2, with 9 bases in between. The CDR3 DNA reads as TGTGCCAGCAGCGTAGGAGCAGAGACCTACGAGCAGTACTTC. Encoded protein: CASSVGAETYEQYF.

With respect to this clonotype: It may be a read error: a sequence one base away is much more abundant. The CDR3 here is CASSRLLGGSSNTEASF. DNA of the CDR3: TGTGCCAGCAGCCGTTTACTCGGGGGGTCGTCGAACACTGAAGCTTCCTTT. V gene TRBV27 combines with J gene TRBJ1-1, with a tentative D call TRBD1 (5 bases). Germline-derived CDR1 and CDR2 are MNHEY and SMNVEV (reference sequence). The CDR3 sequence is 17 residues long.

This clonotype has more than one count but fewer than ten. DNA for the CDR3: TGTGCCAGCTCACCACTTCTACAGGGGAGGTACGAGCAGTACTTC. This translates into CASSPLLQGRYEQYF. The gene calls are TRBV18 and TRBJ2-7; TRBD1 is a possible D gene (7 bases). The CDR3 covers 15 residues. V was shortened by 1 base and J by 4 bases, with 14 bases between the two germline ends. CDR1 is KGHSH, CDR2 LQKENI, per germline.